Listed below are T cell receptor beta chains from one sample, sequenced in a study of shared clonotypes between healthy human individuals. Produced via immunoSEQ multiplex PCR; TCRdb's table is partial and in-frame only. The sample consists of around 700,000 clones, about three quarters of them appearing once. The specimen was memory CD4+ T cells sorted from blood. Receptors originate from a woman aged 30 to 39 in good health. CDR3s include the opening cysteine and the closing phenylalanine or tryptophan. Each record gives: CDR3 protein, CDR3 DNA, clone size, D gene, J gene, V gene. The D gene is left open where the match is weak. Clone size is not always given. Where it is, it says once, few, many or a class for expanded clones.

CDR3 protein: CASSGPRGGHQPQHF
CDR3 DNA: TGTGCCAGCAGTGGCCCTCGGGGGGGTCATCAGCCCCAGCATTTT
clone size: NA
D gene: NA
J gene: TRBJ1-5
V gene: TRBV28

CDR3 protein: CASSMGSALYNEQFF
CDR3 DNA: TGTGCCAGTAGTATGGGCAGCGCCCTCTACAATGAGCAGTTCTTC
clone size: NA
D gene: NA
J gene: TRBJ2-1
V gene: TRBV19

CDR3 protein: CASRPRGSGANVLTF
CDR3 DNA: TGTGCCAGCAGGCCCAGGGGCTCCGGGGCCAACGTCCTGACTTTC
clone size: once
D gene: NA
J gene: TRBJ2-6
V gene: TRBV28

CDR3 protein: CASSLGGLAGDREQYF
CDR3 DNA: TGCGCCAGCAGCTTGGGGGGACTAGCGGGAGATCGGGAGCAGTACTTC
clone size: NA
D gene: TRBD2
J gene: TRBJ2-7
V gene: TRBV5-1

CDR3 protein: CASSVAPGANYGYTF
CDR3 DNA: TGTGCCAGCAGCGTAGCTCCAGGAGCTAACTATGGCTACACCTTC
clone size: NA
D gene: NA
J gene: TRBJ1-2
V gene: TRBV9

CDR3 protein: CASSQAATSGNYEQYF
CDR3 DNA: TGCGCCAGCAGCCAAGCCGCGACTAGCGGGAATTACGAGCAGTACTTC
clone size: NA
D gene: TRBD2
J gene: TRBJ2-7
V gene: TRBV4-1

CDR3 protein: CASSFSKTGGIEQYF
CDR3 DNA: TGTGCCAGCAGCTTCTCGAAGACAGGGGGTATCGAGCAGTACTTC
clone size: NA
D gene: TRBD1
J gene: TRBJ2-7
V gene: TRBV5-8

CDR3 protein: CASSMMGGYEQYF
CDR3 DNA: TGTGCCAGTAGTATGATGGGAGGTTACGAGCAGTACTTC
clone size: NA
D gene: NA
J gene: TRBJ2-7
V gene: TRBV19

CDR3 protein: CASSLGWGAGQPQHF
CDR3 DNA: TGTGCCAGCAGCTTAGGTTGGGGGGCTGGTCAGCCCCAGCATTTT
clone size: few
D gene: NA
J gene: TRBJ1-5
V gene: TRBV7-2

CDR3 protein: CASSENTGELFF
CDR3 DNA: TGTGCCAGCAGCGAAAACACCGGGGAGCTGTTTTTT
clone size: NA
D gene: NA
J gene: TRBJ2-2
V gene: TRBV6-1

CDR3 protein: CAWSPVGGRNQPQHF
CDR3 DNA: TGTGCCTGGAGTCCAGTTGGGGGACGCAATCAGCCCCAGCATTTT
clone size: NA
D gene: NA
J gene: TRBJ1-5
V gene: TRBV30

CDR3 protein: CASSSGGGGTYEQYF
CDR3 DNA: TGTGCCAGCAGTTCCGGGGGTGGTGGGACCTACGAGCAGTACTTC
clone size: NA
D gene: NA
J gene: TRBJ2-7
V gene: TRBV6-5

CDR3 protein: CAWSDYLAKNIQYF
CDR3 DNA: TGTGCCTGGAGTGACTACTTAGCCAAAAACATTCAGTACTTC
clone size: few
D gene: NA
J gene: TRBJ2-4
V gene: TRBV30

CDR3 protein: CASSSGGDRGSNEQYF
CDR3 DNA: TGTGCCAGCAGTTCAGGCGGGGACAGGGGAAGCAACGAGCAGTACTTC
clone size: NA
D gene: TRBD1
J gene: TRBJ2-7
V gene: TRBV28

CDR3 protein: CASSGNGIYNEQFF
CDR3 DNA: TGCGCCAGCAGTGGGAACGGGATCTACAATGAGCAGTTCTTC
clone size: NA
D gene: NA
J gene: TRBJ2-1
V gene: TRBV10-2

CDR3 protein: CASGFGNTIYF
CDR3 DNA: TGTGCCAGCGGATTTGGAAACACCATATATTTT
clone size: NA
D gene: NA
J gene: TRBJ1-3
V gene: TRBV25-1

CDR3 protein: CSVEGADRGHTEAFF
CDR3 DNA: TGCAGCGTTGAAGGGGCCGACAGGGGGCACACTGAAGCTTTCTTT
clone size: NA
D gene: TRBD1
J gene: TRBJ1-1
V gene: TRBV29-1

CDR3 protein: CASSILGGTEAFF
CDR3 DNA: TGTGCCAGTAGTATTTTGGGGGGCACTGAAGCTTTCTTT
clone size: NA
D gene: NA
J gene: TRBJ1-1
V gene: TRBV19

CDR3 protein: CASSIVSTGVHEQYF
CDR3 DNA: TGTGCCAGTAGTATAGTCTCGACAGGGGTCCACGAGCAGTACTTC
clone size: NA
D gene: TRBD1
J gene: TRBJ2-7
V gene: TRBV19

CDR3 protein: CARSLGLAGDIEQYF
CDR3 DNA: TGTGCCAGAAGCTTGGGCCTAGCGGGAGATATCGAGCAGTACTTC
clone size: NA
D gene: TRBD2
J gene: TRBJ2-7
V gene: TRBV5-3

CDR3 protein: CASSDPGSGTVYEAFF
CDR3 DNA: TGTGCCAGCAGTGACCCGGGGAGTGGGACAGTATATGAAGCTTTCTTT
clone size: NA
D gene: TRBD1
J gene: TRBJ1-1
V gene: TRBV25-1

CDR3 protein: CASSQSWRGQETQYF
CDR3 DNA: TGTGCCAGCAGCCAATCCTGGAGGGGCCAAGAGACCCAGTACTTC
clone size: NA
D gene: NA
J gene: TRBJ2-5
V gene: TRBV4-2

CDR3 protein: CASLRADRNTEAFF
CDR3 DNA: TGTGCCAGCCTTCGGGCAGATAGGAACACTGAAGCTTTCTTT
clone size: NA
D gene: NA
J gene: TRBJ1-1
V gene: TRBV28

CDR3 protein: CASRATGPSYNEQFF
CDR3 DNA: TGTGCCAGCAGGGCGACAGGACCCTCCTACAATGAGCAGTTCTTC
clone size: few
D gene: NA
J gene: TRBJ2-1
V gene: TRBV6-1

CDR3 protein: CASSRLDYNEQFF
CDR3 DNA: TGTGCCAGCAGCCGTCTAGACTACAATGAGCAGTTCTTC
clone size: once
D gene: NA
J gene: TRBJ2-1
V gene: TRBV5-6

CDR3 protein: CASSDRTGGLYEQYF
CDR3 DNA: TGCGCCAGCAGCGACCGGACAGGGGGCCTCTACGAGCAGTACTTC
clone size: many
D gene: TRBD1
J gene: TRBJ2-7
V gene: TRBV5-1

CDR3 protein: CASSPTTSGTDTQYF
CDR3 DNA: TGTGCCAGCTCACCGACGACTAGCGGCACAGATACGCAGTATTTT
clone size: NA
D gene: TRBD2
J gene: TRBJ2-3
V gene: TRBV18

CDR3 protein: CASSGRDRETGELFF
CDR3 DNA: TGTGCCAGCAGCGGCCGGGACAGGGAAACCGGGGAGCTGTTTTTT
clone size: NA
D gene: TRBD1
J gene: TRBJ2-2
V gene: TRBV7-9

CDR3 protein: CASSPWGGLIDEQYF
CDR3 DNA: TGTGCCAGCAGCCCGTGGGGGGGGCTTATCGACGAGCAGTACTTC
clone size: NA
D gene: NA
J gene: TRBJ2-7
V gene: TRBV5-5

CDR3 protein: CASSTPGSGREKLFF
CDR3 DNA: TGTGCCAGCTCTACACCGGGTTCCGGGCGAGAAAAACTGTTTTTT
clone size: NA
D gene: NA
J gene: TRBJ1-4
V gene: TRBV27

CDR3 protein: CASSQEEYTGSNQPQHF
CDR3 DNA: TGCGCCAGCAGCCAAGAGGAATATACAGGGAGCAATCAGCCCCAGCATTTT
clone size: NA
D gene: NA
J gene: TRBJ1-5
V gene: TRBV4-1